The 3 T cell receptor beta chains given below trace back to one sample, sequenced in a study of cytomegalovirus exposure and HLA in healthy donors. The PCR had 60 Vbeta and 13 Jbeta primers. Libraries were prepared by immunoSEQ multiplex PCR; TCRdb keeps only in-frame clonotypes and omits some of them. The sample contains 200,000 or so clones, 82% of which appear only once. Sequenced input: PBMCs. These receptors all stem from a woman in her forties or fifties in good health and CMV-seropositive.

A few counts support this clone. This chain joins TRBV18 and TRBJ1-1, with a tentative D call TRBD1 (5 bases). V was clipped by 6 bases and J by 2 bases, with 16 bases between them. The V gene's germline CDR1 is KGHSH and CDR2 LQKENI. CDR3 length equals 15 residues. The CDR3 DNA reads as TGTGCCAGCTCCCAGGGTCGAGACATAAACACTGAAGCTTTCTTT. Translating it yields CASSQGRDINTEAFF.

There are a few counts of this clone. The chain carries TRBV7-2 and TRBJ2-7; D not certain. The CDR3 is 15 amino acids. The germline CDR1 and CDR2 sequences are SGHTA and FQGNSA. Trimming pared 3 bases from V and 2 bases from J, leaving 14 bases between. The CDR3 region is CASSLKYAGTYEQYF. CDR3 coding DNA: TGTGCCAGCAGCTTGAAGTATGCAGGCACCTACGAGCAGTACTTC.

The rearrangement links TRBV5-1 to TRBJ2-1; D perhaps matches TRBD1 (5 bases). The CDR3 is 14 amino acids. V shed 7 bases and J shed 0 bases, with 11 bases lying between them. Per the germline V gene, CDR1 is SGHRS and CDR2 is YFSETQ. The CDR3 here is CASAYRSSYNEQFF. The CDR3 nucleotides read TGCGCCAGCGCGTACAGGAGCTCCTACAATGAGCAGTTCTTC.